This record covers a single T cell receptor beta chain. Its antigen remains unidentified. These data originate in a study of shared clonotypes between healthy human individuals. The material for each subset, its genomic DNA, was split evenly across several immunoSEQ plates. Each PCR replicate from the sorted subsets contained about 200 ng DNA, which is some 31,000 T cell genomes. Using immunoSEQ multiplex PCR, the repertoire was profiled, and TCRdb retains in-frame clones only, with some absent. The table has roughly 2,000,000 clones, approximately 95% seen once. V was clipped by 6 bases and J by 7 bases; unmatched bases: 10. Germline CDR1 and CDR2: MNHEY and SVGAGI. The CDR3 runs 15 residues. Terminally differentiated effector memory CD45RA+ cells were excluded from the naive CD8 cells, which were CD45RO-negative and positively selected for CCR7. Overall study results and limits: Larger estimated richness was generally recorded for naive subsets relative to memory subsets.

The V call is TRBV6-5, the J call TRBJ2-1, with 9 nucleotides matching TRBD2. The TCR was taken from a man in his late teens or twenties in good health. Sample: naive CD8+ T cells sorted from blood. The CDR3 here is CASRLLAGAGNEQFF. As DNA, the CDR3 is TGTGCCAGCAGGCTACTAGCGGGTGCTGGGAATGAGCAGTTCTTC.